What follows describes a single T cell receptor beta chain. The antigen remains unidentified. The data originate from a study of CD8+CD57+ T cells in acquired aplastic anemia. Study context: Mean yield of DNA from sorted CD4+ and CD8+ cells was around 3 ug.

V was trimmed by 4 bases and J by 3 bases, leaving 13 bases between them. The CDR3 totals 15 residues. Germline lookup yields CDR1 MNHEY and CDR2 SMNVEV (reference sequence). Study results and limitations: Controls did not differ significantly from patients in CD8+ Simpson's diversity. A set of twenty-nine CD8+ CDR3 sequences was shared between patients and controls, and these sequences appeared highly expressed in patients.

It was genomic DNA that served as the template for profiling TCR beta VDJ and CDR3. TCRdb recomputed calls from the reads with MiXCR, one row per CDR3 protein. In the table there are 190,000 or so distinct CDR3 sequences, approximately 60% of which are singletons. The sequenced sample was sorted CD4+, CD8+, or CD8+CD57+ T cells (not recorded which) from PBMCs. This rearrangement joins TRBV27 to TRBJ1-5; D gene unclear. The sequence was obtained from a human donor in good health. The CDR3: CASSSTDGPNQPQHF. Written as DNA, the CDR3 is TGTGCCAGCAGTTCGACGGACGGTCCCAATCAGCCCCAGCATTTT.